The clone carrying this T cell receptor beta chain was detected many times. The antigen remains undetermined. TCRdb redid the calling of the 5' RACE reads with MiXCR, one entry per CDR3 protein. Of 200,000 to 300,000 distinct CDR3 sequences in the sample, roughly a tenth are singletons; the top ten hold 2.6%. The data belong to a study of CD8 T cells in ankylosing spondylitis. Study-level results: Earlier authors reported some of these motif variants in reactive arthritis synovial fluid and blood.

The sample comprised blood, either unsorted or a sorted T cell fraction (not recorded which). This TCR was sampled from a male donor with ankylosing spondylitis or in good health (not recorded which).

CDR3 coding DNA: TGTGCCATCAGGGGGACAGGGGGCACCGAGCAGTACTTC. It is translated as CAIRGTGGTEQYF. The rearrangement joins TRBV10-3 to TRBJ2-7; 12 bases fit TRBD1. The junction had 3 bases not matched to a gene; V was cut back by 6 bases and J by 6 bases. The CDR3 spans 13 residues. Looked up from germline, CDR1 is ENHRY and CDR2 is SYGVKD.